This T cell receptor (beta chain) is from a study of T-cell memory formation after mild COVID-19. Study-wide points: The appearance of some responding clones in pre-infection memory suggested that cross-reactive memory joined.

The CDR3 is 16 amino acids. V lost 0 bases and J lost 7; bases outside the gene matches: 8. Germline CDR1 reads LGHNA; CDR2 reads YSLEER. Each CDR3 protein is one row after TCRdb ran MiXCR on the 5' RACE reads. The sample holds a few hundred thousand distinct CDR3 sequences; 24% are singletons and the top ten take 8.5% to 9%. On this clonotype: Its specificity is unknown.

The rearrangement links TRBV4-3 to TRBJ1-4; TRBD1 matches 7 bases. Sequencing used PBMCs or a T cell subset sorted from them (not recorded which). The TCR sequence derives from an adult woman who had mild COVID-19 (a few samples of this study predate the infection). Cell type and time point are not known. CDR3 nucleotide sequence: TGCGCCAGCAGCCAAGATCGAGGGGGCGAAGGTGAAAAACTGTTTTTT. This translates into CASSQDRGGEGEKLFF.